This TCR beta chain originates from a study of shared clonotypes between healthy human individuals. General study results and limits: Clonotypes that were shared across a handful of donors made up about 4.5% of naive CD4 clonotypes.

CD45RO-negative CD8 cells positively selected for CCR7 made up the naive population, which excluded terminally differentiated effector memory CD45RA+ cells. Sequenced by immunoSEQ multiplex PCR; TCRdb stores in-frame clones only, minus some. This sample has roughly 590,000 clones, with over 95% found just once. The CDR3 runs 12 residues. Deletions cut 2 bases from V and 1 base from J, with 2 bases between. Per germline, CDR1 MGHDK and CDR2 SYGVNS. Regarding this clone: Its matching antigen is unknown. Additional DNA sequences in this sample encode the identical CDR3.

V usage is TRBV25-1 and J usage is TRBJ1-1; D not resolved. The receptor's source is a woman younger than 45 in good health. Sequencing input: naive CD8+ T cells sorted from blood. CDR3 residues: CASSEGNTEAFF. CDR3 sequence (DNA): TGTGCCAGCAGTGAAGGGAACACTGAAGCTTTCTTT.